This TCR beta chain was identified during a study of control samples from healthy donors and cancer patients. The germline CDR1 and CDR2 sequences are SGHVS and FNYEAQ. V lost 4 bases, J lost 5 bases, and 10 bases stayed unmatched. The CDR3 totals 16 residues. TCRdb keeps only in-frame clones here, not all; method: immunoSEQ multiplex PCR. The table shows 100,000 or so clones, with approximately 90% occurring only once. Sequencing was done on a sample of blood. This chain uses TRBV7-6 with TRBJ2-2; 7 nucleotides match TRBD1. The receptor comes from a man aged 30 to 39 in good health. In DNA, the CDR3 is TGTGCCAGCAGCTCAAGACAGGGAATTGGGACCGGGGAGCTGTTTTTT. Translated, it gives CASSSRQGIGTGELFF.